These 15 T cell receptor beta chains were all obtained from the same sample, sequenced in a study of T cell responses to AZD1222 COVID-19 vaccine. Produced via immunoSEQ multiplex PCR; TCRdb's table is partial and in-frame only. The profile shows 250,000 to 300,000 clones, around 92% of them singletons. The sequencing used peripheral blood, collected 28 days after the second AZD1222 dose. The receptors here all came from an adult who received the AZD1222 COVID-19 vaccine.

The CDR3 here is CASSNPGQSNEKLFF. The DNA for the CDR3 is TGTGCCAGCAGCAACCCGGGACAATCTAATGAAAAACTGTTTTTT. This rearrangement joins TRBV5-4 to TRBJ1-4, with D possibly TRBD1 on 6 matching bases. The germline V gene has CDR1 SGHNT and CDR2 YYREEE (reference sequence). Trimming stripped 4 bases from V and 3 bases from J, with 13 bases between. This CDR3 contains 15 residues. Full variable domain (missing parts from reference TRBV5-4 and TRBJ1-4): ETGVTQSPTHLIKTRGQQVTLRCSSQSGHNTVSWYQQALGQGPQFIFQYYREEENGRGNFPPRFSGLQFPNYSSELNVNALELDDSALYLCASSNPGQSNEKLFFGSGTQLSVL.

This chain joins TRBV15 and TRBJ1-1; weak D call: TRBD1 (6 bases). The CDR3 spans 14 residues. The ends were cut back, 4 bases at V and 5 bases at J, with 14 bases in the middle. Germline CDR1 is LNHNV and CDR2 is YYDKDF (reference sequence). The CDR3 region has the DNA TGTGCCACCAGCACCCCGGACAGAAGGACTGAAGCTTTCTTT. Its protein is CATSTPDRRTEAFF.

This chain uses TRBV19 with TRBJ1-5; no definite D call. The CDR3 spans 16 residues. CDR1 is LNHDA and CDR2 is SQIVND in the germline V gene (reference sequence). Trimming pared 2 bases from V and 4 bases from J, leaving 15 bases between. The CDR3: CASSITRASGNQPQHF. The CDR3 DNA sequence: TGTGCCAGTAGTATAACAAGAGCTTCGGGAAATCAGCCCCAGCATTTT. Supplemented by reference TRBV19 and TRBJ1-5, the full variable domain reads DGGITQSPKYLFRKEGQNVTLSCEQNLNHDAMYWYRQDPGQGLRLIYYSQIVNDFQKGDIAEGYSVSREKKESFPLTVTSAQKNPTAFYLCASSITRASGNQPQHFGDGTRLSIL.

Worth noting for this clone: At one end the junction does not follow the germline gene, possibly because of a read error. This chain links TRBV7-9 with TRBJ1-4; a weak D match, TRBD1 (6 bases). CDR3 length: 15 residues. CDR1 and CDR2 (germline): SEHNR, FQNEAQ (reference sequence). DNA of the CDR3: TGTGCCAGCAACTTAGCCCAGGGGTATGACGAAAAACTGTTTTTT. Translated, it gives CASNLAQGYDEKLFF.

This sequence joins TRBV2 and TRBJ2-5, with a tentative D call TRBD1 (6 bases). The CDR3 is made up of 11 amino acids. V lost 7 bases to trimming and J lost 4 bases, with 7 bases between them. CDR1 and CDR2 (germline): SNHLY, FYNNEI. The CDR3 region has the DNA TGTGCCAGCACAGGGGTAGAGACCCAGTACTTC. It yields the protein CASTGVETQYF.

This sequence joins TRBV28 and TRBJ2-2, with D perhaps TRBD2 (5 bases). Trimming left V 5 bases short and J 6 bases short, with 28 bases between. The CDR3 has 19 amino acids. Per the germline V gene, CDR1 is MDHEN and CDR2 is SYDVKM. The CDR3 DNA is TGTGCCAGCAGTGCCTACCCATCTTTCAAAACGGAGGTAGCCGGGGAGCTGTTTTTT. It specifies CASSAYPSFKTEVAGELFF.

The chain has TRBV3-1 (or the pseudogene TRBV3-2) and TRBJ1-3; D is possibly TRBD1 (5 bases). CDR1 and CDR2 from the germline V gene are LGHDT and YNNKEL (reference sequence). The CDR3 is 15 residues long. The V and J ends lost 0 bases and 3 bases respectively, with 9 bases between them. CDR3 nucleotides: TGTGCCAGCAGCCAAGACAGGGTCGTTGGAAACACCATATATTTT. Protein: CASSQDRVVGNTIYF.

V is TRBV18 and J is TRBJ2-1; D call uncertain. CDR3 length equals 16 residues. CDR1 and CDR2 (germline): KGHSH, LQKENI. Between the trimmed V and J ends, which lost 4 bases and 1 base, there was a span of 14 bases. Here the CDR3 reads CASSLQGIRSYNEQFF. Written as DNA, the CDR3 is TGTGCCAGCTCACTCCAAGGGATTCGGTCCTACAATGAGCAGTTCTTC.

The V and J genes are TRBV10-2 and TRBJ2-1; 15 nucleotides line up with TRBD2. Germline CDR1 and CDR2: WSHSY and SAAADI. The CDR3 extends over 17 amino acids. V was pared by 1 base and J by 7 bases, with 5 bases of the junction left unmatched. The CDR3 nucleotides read TGCGCCAGCAGTGAGTTATTGGGACTAGCGGGGGGAAATGAGCAGTTCTTC. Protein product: CASSELLGLAGGNEQFF.

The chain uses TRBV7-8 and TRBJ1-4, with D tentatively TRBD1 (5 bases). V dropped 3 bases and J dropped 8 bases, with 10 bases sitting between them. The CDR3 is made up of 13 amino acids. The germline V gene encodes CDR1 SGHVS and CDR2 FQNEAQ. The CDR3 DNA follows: TGTGCCAGCAGCTTGGTCAGGGAAGAAAAACTGTTTTTT. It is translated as CASSLVREEKLFF.

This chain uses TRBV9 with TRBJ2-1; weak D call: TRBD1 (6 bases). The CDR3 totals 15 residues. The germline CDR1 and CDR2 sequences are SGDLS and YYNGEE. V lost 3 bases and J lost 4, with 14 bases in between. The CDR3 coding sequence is TGTGCCAGCAGCGCCTACAGGGCCAGGTACAATGAGCAGTTCTTC. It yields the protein CASSAYRARYNEQFF.

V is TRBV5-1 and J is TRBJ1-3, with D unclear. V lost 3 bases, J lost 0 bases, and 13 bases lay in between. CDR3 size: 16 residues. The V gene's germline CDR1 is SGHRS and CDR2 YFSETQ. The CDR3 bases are TGCGCCAGCAGCTGGACCCCAGGAAGCTCTGGAAACACCATATATTTT. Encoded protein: CASSWTPGSSGNTIYF.

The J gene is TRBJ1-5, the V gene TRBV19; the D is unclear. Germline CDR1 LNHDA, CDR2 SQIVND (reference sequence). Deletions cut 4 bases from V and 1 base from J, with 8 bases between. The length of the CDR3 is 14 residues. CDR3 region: CASSNRVSNQPQHF. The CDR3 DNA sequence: TGTGCCAGTAGTAACCGAGTCAGCAATCAGCCCCAGCATTTT.

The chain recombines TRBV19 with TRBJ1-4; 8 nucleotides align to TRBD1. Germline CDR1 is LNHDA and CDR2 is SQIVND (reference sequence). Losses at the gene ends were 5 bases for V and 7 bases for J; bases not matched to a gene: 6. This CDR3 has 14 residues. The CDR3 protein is CASSSRGLSEKLFF. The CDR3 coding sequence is TGTGCCAGTAGTTCCAGGGGGCTGAGTGAAAAACTGTTTTTT.

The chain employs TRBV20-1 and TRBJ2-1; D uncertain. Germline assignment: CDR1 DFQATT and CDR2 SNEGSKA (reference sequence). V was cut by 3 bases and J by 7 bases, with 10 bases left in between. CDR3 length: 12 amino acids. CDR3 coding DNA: TGCAGTGCTAGTAGGGTGGCTAATGAGCAGTTCTTC. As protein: CSASRVANEQFF.